The sequence of this TCR beta chain was determined in a study of blood T cell repertoires in COVID-19. Study as a whole: In each case, the material was cDNA or gDNA derived from T cells, B-cell-depleted T cells, or PBMCs.

This clone was observed once. CDR3 length: 14 amino acids. With V trimmed by 4 bases and J by 7 bases, 6 bases remained unmatched. In germline, CDR1 is SGHNT, CDR2 YYREEE (reference sequence). Using immunoSEQ multiplex PCR, the repertoire was profiled, and TCRdb retains in-frame clones only, with some absent. The sample has 310,000 or so clones, roughly 86% seen once. Sequencing input: peripheral blood. V is TRBV5-4 and J is TRBJ1-2, with 11 bases that match TRBD1. This TCR came from a woman aged 25 to 45 who had recovered from COVID-19. The CDR3 region has the DNA TGTGCCAGCAGCCAGGACAGGGGGCGGGGTGGCTACACCTTC. Translated, it gives CASSQDRGRGGYTF.